The 7 T cell receptor beta chains presented below share a single source sample, sequenced in a study of regulatory T cells in long-lasting Graves disease. For TCR beta, libraries came from iRepertoire HTBI primers and Arm-PCR of CDR3 regions. From the multiplex PCR reads, TCRdb called clonotypes with MiXCR, one entry per CDR3 protein. The table lists 300,000 to 400,000 distinct CDR3 sequences, around 17% of them singletons. The time point: newly diagnosed GD, antithyroid drugs for less than 3 months. From RNA extracted from PBMCs, the TCR library was made. These same data were also listed under a study on T cells in Graves' hyperthyroidism and ophthalmopathy.

Sequencing was performed on peripheral blood mononuclear cells (PBMCs), taken at new diagnosis, from a patient treated with antithyroid drugs. The receptor source for this set is a man aged 35 to 55 with Graves disease.

In this sample, this clonotype turned up a few times. J is TRBJ1-5 and V is TRBV10-3; no definite D call. The CDR3 has 14 residues. The germline V and J ends were trimmed by 0 bases and 9 bases, with 12 bases remaining between them. In germline, CDR1 is ENHRY, CDR2 SYGVKD. DNA of the CDR3: TGTGCCATCAGTGAGTCGACGGGAATCGGGCCCCAGCATTTT. This sequence encodes CAISESTGIGPQHF.

The sample holds many counts of this clonotype. The chain links TRBV28 to TRBJ2-3; no reliable D call. Trimming took 4 bases from V and 4 from J, leaving 21 bases between them. The CDR3 has 17 amino acids. The germline V gene encodes CDR1 MDHEN and CDR2 SYDVKM. The CDR3 loop reads CASSWNSPFVRADTQYF. In nucleotides, the CDR3 is TGTGCCAGCAGTTGGAACAGTCCCTTCGTTCGCGCAGATACGCAGTATTTT.

This clonotype showed up just a few times. The chain combines TRBV12-3 or TRBV12-4 with TRBJ2-1; 9 bases map to TRBD2. V trimming: 5 bases; J trimming: 3 bases; junction bases outside the gene matches: 5. This CDR3 has 15 amino acids. CDR3 in amino acids: CASSLRLAVYNEQFF. In DNA form, the CDR3 reads TGTGCCAGCAGTCTTAGACTAGCGGTCTACAATGAGCAGTTCTTC.

In its sample, this clonotype was seen a few times. This likely traces to a read error, being one base from a far larger clone. This chain links TRBV20-1 with TRBJ2-7; 7 bases are shared with TRBD1. This CDR3 spans 14 amino acids. V shed 6 bases and J 7 bases; nucleotides not matched to a gene: 15. CDR1 and CDR2 from the germline V gene are DFQATT and SNEGSKA (reference sequence). CDR3 in DNA: TGCAGTGCCCCCCGGACAGGCATCCCCAATGAGCAGTACTTC. Translated: CSAPRTGIPNEQYF.

In its sample, this clonotype was seen many times. The chain joins TRBV4-1 to TRBJ2-1; TRBD2 matches at 13 bases. CDR3 length equals 19 residues. With 3 bases clipped from V and 0 bases from J, the junction kept 8 bases outside the gene matches. Per the germline V gene, CDR1 is MGHRA and CDR2 is YSYEKL. The CDR3 coding sequence is TGCGCCAGCAGCCAGGGACTAGCGGGATTCAAGAGCTCCTACAATGAGCAGTTCTTC. Protein product: CASSQGLAGFKSSYNEQFF.

This clonotype was picked up many times. The genes are TRBV27 and TRBJ2-7; TRBD2 aligns across 9 bases. V was clipped by 4 bases and J by 4 bases; unmatched bases: 8. This CDR3 has 15 residues. Germline assignment: CDR1 MNHEY and CDR2 SMNVEV (reference sequence). In DNA form, the CDR3 reads TGTGCCAGCAGTTACCGGGGCGGGGGGGCTTACGAGCAGTACTTC. It translates to CASSYRGGGAYEQYF.

This clonotype came up many times. The J gene is TRBJ2-5, the V gene TRBV2; 8 nucleotides line up with TRBD2. Germline CDR1 is SNHLY and CDR2 is FYNNEI. Unmatched junction bases numbered 10, after V lost 5 bases and J lost 5 bases. The CDR3 is 15 amino acids. The CDR3 bases are TGTGCCAGCAGTCTTCTCGGGGGGGCGGGTGAGACCCAGTACTTC. Its protein product is CASSLLGGAGETQYF.